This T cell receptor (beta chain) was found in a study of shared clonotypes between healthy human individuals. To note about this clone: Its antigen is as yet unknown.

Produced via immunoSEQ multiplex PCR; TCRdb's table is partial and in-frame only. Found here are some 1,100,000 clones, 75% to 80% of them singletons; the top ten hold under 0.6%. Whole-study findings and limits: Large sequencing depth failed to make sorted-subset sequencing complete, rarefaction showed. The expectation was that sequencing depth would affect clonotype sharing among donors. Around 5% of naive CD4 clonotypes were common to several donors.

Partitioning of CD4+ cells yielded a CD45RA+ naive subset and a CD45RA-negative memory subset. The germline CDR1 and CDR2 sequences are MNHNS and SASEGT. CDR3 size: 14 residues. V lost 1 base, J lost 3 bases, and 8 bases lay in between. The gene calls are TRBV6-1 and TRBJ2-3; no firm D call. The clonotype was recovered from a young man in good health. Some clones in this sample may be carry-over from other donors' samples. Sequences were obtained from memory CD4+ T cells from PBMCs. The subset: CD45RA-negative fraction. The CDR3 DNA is TGTGCCAGCAGTGAAGTATTTGGTACAGATACGCAGTATTTT. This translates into CASSEVFGTDTQYF.